This entry lists 2 T cell receptor beta chains sequenced from one sample in a study of cytomegalovirus exposure and HLA in healthy donors. Use of 60 Vbeta and 13 Jbeta primers characterized the PCR. Assay: immunoSEQ multiplex PCR; the TCRdb copy retains only in-frame clones and omits some. The repertoire has under 200,000 clones, almost 85% of them found once; the top ten carry 0.35% to 0.4%. What was sequenced was PBMCs. These receptors all stem from a boy younger than 10 in good health and CMV-seronegative.

The chain employs TRBV5-1 and TRBJ2-5; D possibly corresponds to TRBD2 (5 bases). Germline CDR1 SGHRS, CDR2 YFSETQ. V shed 1 base and J shed 1 base, with 11 bases lying between them. CDR3 length equals 15 residues. DNA of the CDR3: TGCGCCAGCAGCTTGTCCGGGGAAACCCAAGAGACCCAGTACTTC. Its protein product is CASSLSGETQETQYF.

This clone appeared once. The chain employs TRBV5-6 and TRBJ2-7, with 8 positions matching TRBD2. Trimming took 4 bases from V and 6 from J; bases not matched to a gene: 3. CDR1 is SGHDT, CDR2 YYEEEE, per germline. This CDR3 is built from 12 residues. The CDR3 here is CASSILAAEQYF. CDR3 coding DNA: TGTGCCAGCAGCATACTAGCGGCCGAGCAGTACTTC.